The 23 T cell receptor beta chains in this list originate from one sample, sequenced in a study of shared clonotypes between healthy human individuals. CD45RO-negative cells were positively selected for CCR7, leaving out terminally differentiated effector memory CD45RA+ cells. Sequenced by immunoSEQ multiplex PCR; TCRdb stores in-frame clones only, minus some. The profile shows about 2.1 million clones, just over 90% of them singletons. Sequenced sample: naive CD8+ T cells from PBMCs. The receptors were sampled from a man in his late teens or twenties in good health. Some clones in this sample may be carry-over from other donors' samples.

The chain carries TRBV27 and TRBJ2-7; no clear D gene. This CDR3 has 16 residues. V shed 6 bases and J shed 4 bases, with 22 bases lying between them. Germline V CDR1 and CDR2: MNHEY, SMNVEV (reference sequence). In nucleotides, the CDR3 is TGTGCCAGCAGCCGAAGTGTAGGGCTAGTGGTTTACGAGCAGTACTTC. It translates to CASSRSVGLVVYEQYF.

The V gene is TRBV7-9, the J gene TRBJ2-7, with D perhaps matching TRBD2 (6 bases). The CDR3 runs to 13 residues. Trimming removed 5 bases at V and 4 bases at J, with 12 bases between. CDR1 is SEHNR, CDR2 FQNEAQ, per germline (reference sequence). Written as DNA, the CDR3 is TGTGCCAGCAGCGCGATAGCGGATTACGAGCAGTACTTC. Translating it yields CASSAIADYEQYF.

The rearrangement joins TRBV6-1 to TRBJ2-7; 7 nucleotides line up with TRBD2. The CDR3 consists of 15 residues. Trimming took 2 bases from V and 7 from J; bases not matched to a gene: 11. Germline values: CDR1 MNHNS, CDR2 SASEGT. The CDR3 DNA reads TGTGCCAGCAGTGAATGGGTTAGCGGGCCCCAGGAGCAGTACTTC. Translating it yields CASSEWVSGPQEQYF.

This clone was seen only once. Other DNA sequences within the sample encode an identical CDR3. This chain links TRBV28 with TRBJ2-2; D gene ambiguous. Germline V lookup: CDR1 MDHEN, CDR2 SYDVKM. The CDR3 runs 14 residues. Between the trimmed V and J ends, which lost 3 bases and 2 bases, there was a span of 7 bases. CDR3 in amino acids: CASSLTRNTGELFF. CDR3 sequence (DNA): TGTGCCAGCAGTTTGACAAGAAACACCGGGGAGCTGTTTTTT.

The chain recombines TRBV28 with TRBJ1-1; D perhaps matches TRBD1 (5 bases). V was clipped by 3 bases and J by 2 bases, with 31 bases between them. CDR3 length equals 21 residues. The germline V gene has CDR1 MDHEN and CDR2 SYDVKM. As DNA, the CDR3 is TGTGCCAGCAGTTTTAAGGTTACGTCGGGGCCAAACCAAGAGATCAACACTGAAGCTTTCTTT. Its protein product is CASSFKVTSGPNQEINTEAFF.

The J gene is TRBJ2-7, the V gene TRBV10-2; D is undetermined. The germline CDR1 and CDR2 sequences are WSHSY and SAAADI. The CDR3 is 12 residues long. Trimming pared 3 bases from V and 4 bases from J, leaving 7 bases between. CDR3 region: CASSDPGYEQYF. Written as DNA, the CDR3 is TGCGCCAGCAGTGACCCGGGTTACGAGCAGTACTTC.

The V gene is TRBV5-6, the J gene TRBJ1-2; TRBD1 might be the D (6 bases). In germline, CDR1 is SGHDT, CDR2 YYEEEE. The CDR3 spans 14 residues. V gave up 4 bases and J gave up 4 bases, with 14 bases separating them. In nucleotides, the CDR3 is TGTGCCAGCAGCCCTAGGGACATATCCTATGGCTACACCTTC. Translated: CASSPRDISYGYTF.

The rearrangement uses TRBV7-6 and TRBJ2-2; 9 nucleotides match TRBD2. The J segment lost 7 bases and the V segment lost 2 bases, leaving 8 bases of the junction unmatched. The germline CDR1 and CDR2 sequences are SGHVS and FNYEAQ. This CDR3 comprises 16 residues. CDR3 loop: CASSLRTSDLGGELFF. In DNA form, the CDR3 reads TGTGCCAGCAGCTTACGGACTAGCGATTTGGGCGGGGAGCTGTTTTTT.

The chain has TRBV6-1 and TRBJ1-2; D call uncertain. Germline V gives CDR1 MNHNS, CDR2 SASEGT. V lost 3 bases and J lost 5, with 13 bases in between. This CDR3 comprises 14 residues. The CDR3 is CASSERSGPYGYTF. The DNA of the CDR3 is TGTGCCAGCAGTGAGAGATCGGGTCCGTATGGCTACACCTTC.

This chain connects TRBV19 to TRBJ2-1, with D possibly being TRBD2 (5 bases). The CDR3 contains 13 residues. CDR1 is LNHDA, CDR2 SQIVND, per germline (reference sequence). Trimming stripped 6 bases from V and 15 bases from J, with 21 bases between. The CDR3 DNA is TGTGCCAGTAGCGGCGGGTACCCCGATGGGCGGTTCTTC. As protein: CASSGGYPDGRFF.

The CDR3 here is CASSLTRWDEQYF. The DNA for the CDR3 is TGTGCCAGCAGTTTAACTAGATGGGACGAGCAGTACTTC. The chain joins TRBV27 to TRBJ2-7; D might be TRBD2 (5 bases). The CDR3 has 13 residues. Germline V gene sequence: CDR1 MNHEY, CDR2 SMNVEV (reference sequence). V dropped 2 bases and J dropped 5 bases, with 10 bases sitting between them.

The chain is built from TRBV7-6 and TRBJ1-3; D not resolved. Germline lookup yields CDR1 SGHVS and CDR2 FNYEAQ. This CDR3 is built from 14 residues. V was pared by 1 base and J by 4 bases, with 8 bases between. The CDR3 here is CASSLGPKGNTIYF. The CDR3 DNA is TGTGCCAGCAGCTTAGGCCCGAAAGGAAACACCATATATTTT.

The gene calls are TRBV9 and TRBJ2-1; 7 bases match TRBD2. The CDR3 length is 15 residues. V was clipped by 4 bases and J by 6 bases; unmatched bases: 10. Germline loops: CDR1 SGDLS, CDR2 YYNGEE. The CDR3, as DNA: TGTGCCAGCAGCCTCTCGGCTGTAGCGGGCAATGAGCAGTTCTTC. This codes for CASSLSAVAGNEQFF. Drawing the rest from reference TRBV9 and TRBJ2-1, the complete variable domain is DSGVTQTPKHLITATGQRVTLRCSPRSGDLSVYWYQQSLDQGLQFLIQYYNGEERAKGNILERFSAQQFPDLHSELNLSSLELGDSALYFCASSLSAVAGNEQFFGPGTRLTVL.

This chain connects TRBV5-1 to TRBJ2-7, with TRBD2 matching over 9 bases. This CDR3 has 21 residues. Germline CDR1 reads SGHRS; CDR2 reads YFSETQ. With 0 bases clipped from V and 3 bases from J, the junction kept 22 bases outside the gene matches. The CDR3 loop reads CASSLDPRGGAGPASYYEQYF. The CDR3 region has the DNA TGCGCCAGCAGCTTGGATCCCCGCGGGGGGGCCGGCCCAGCATCTTACTACGAGCAGTACTTC.

A note on this clone: Compared with germline, one end of the junction differs, possibly owing to a read error. The chain carries TRBV28 and TRBJ1-4, with D uncertain. CDR1 is MDHEN and CDR2 is SYDVKM in the germline V gene. The CDR3 extends over 11 amino acids. CDR3 amino acids: CATSDMKELFF. DNA of the CDR3: TGTGCCACCAGTGACATGAAAGAACTGTTTTTT.

The gene calls are TRBV7-9 and TRBJ2-7, with D tentatively TRBD1 or TRBD2 (5 bases each). The CDR3 extends over 15 amino acids. Between the trimmed V and J ends, which lost 5 bases and 4 bases, there was a span of 18 bases. Per the germline V gene, CDR1 is SEHNR and CDR2 is FQNEAQ (reference sequence). CDR3: CASSPQAPRGYEQYF. DNA for the CDR3: TGTGCCAGCAGCCCCCAGGCCCCGAGGGGTTACGAGCAGTACTTC.

J is TRBJ2-5 and V is TRBV9; possible D gene TRBD1, 6 bases. CDR3 length equals 14 residues. From germline, CDR1 is SGDLS and CDR2 YYNGEE. Trimming removed 0 bases from V and 4 bases from J, with 10 bases in between. The CDR3 sequence: CASSVGDIGETQYF. In nucleotides, the CDR3 is TGTGCCAGCAGCGTAGGGGACATCGGAGAGACCCAGTACTTC. The complete variable domain, with remaining parts taken from reference TRBV9 and TRBJ2-5, reads DSGVTQTPKHLITATGQRVTLRCSPRSGDLSVYWYQQSLDQGLQFLIQYYNGEERAKGNILERFSAQQFPDLHSELNLSSLELGDSALYFCASSVGDIGETQYFGPGTRLLVL.

This sequence joins TRBV11-2 and TRBJ2-2, with D uncertain. Germline V gives CDR1 SGHAT, CDR2 FQNNGV. The V end lost 5 bases, the J end lost 5 bases, and 15 bases lay between the germline ends. CDR3 size: 15 residues. The CDR3 DNA follows: TGTGCCAGCAGCATCCGAGGAGTACAAACCGGGGAGCTGTTTTTT. Protein product: CASSIRGVQTGELFF.

This clone was seen just once. V and J are TRBV11-3 and TRBJ1-1; D not certain. The ends were cut back, 4 bases at V and 5 bases at J, with 14 bases in the middle. The CDR3 is 14 residues long. Germline loops: CDR1 SGHNT, CDR2 YENEEA. CDR3 residues: CASSWVPSGTEAFF. DNA of the CDR3: TGTGCCAGCAGCTGGGTACCCTCGGGGACTGAAGCTTTCTTT.

The J gene is TRBJ2-7, the V gene TRBV28, with D unresolved. This CDR3 contains 14 residues. CDR1 is MDHEN and CDR2 is SYDVKM in the germline V gene. Trimming shortened V by 5 bases and J by 0 bases, and 11 bases separated the two germline ends. Here the CDR3 reads CASSPTDGSYEQYF. CDR3 nucleotide sequence: TGTGCCAGCAGTCCAACGGACGGCTCCTACGAGCAGTACTTC.

This chain connects TRBV28 to TRBJ1-5; D not resolved. The CDR3 consists of 15 residues. Germline CDR1 and CDR2: MDHEN and SYDVKM. V dropped 3 bases and J dropped 2 bases, with 11 bases sitting between them. This CDR3 reads CASSFSPQGNQPQHF. CDR3 bases: TGTGCCAGCAGTTTCTCCCCCCAGGGCAATCAGCCCCAGCATTTT.

On this clone: This sample also contains other DNA sequences that code for the same CDR3. The chain has TRBV28 and TRBJ2-2; D ambiguous. This CDR3 spans 14 amino acids. The V gene's germline CDR1 is MDHEN and CDR2 SYDVKM. Trimming stripped 6 bases from V and 1 base from J, with 9 bases between. The CDR3 protein is CASSLILNTGELFF. The CDR3 nucleotides read TGTGCCAGCAGCCTGATCTTGAACACCGGGGAGCTGTTTTTT.

The chain couples TRBV5-4 to TRBJ1-6; perhaps TRBD1 as D (5 bases). The V and J ends lost 4 bases and 9 bases respectively, with 20 bases between them. The CDR3 is 16 amino acids. CDR1 and CDR2 (germline): SGHNT, YYREEE (reference sequence). CDR3 protein: CASSPVPSGKVSPLHF. CDR3 nucleotide sequence: TGTGCCAGCAGCCCCGTTCCCTCAGGGAAGGTTTCACCCCTCCACTTT.